The rows below give T cell receptor beta chains drawn from one sample of a study of T cell repertoires in cytomegalovirus infection. For these TCRs, the target antigens are not known. MiXCR was run by TCRdb on the reads, yielding one entry per CDR3 protein. The top ten clones hold around 18% of a sample with some 320,000 distinct CDR3 sequences, about 27% of them seen once. This sample comprised cultured PBMCs, obtained from culture after CMV antigen stimulation. The receptor source for this set is a human donor in good health (CMV status not recorded). Some clones in this sample may be carry-over from other donors' samples. The CDR3 runs from the conserved cysteine through the conserved F or W. A clone size is listed for some rows: how often the clone was seen (once, few, many), or a class if it is expanded.

length,V,J,size,CDR3
14,TRBV6-1,TRBJ2-3,-,CASSLRSSPDTQYF
14,TRBV6-5,TRBJ1-2,few,CASKESGGSYGYTF
14,TRBV7-6,TRBJ2-7,few,CASSLATAPYEQYF
13,TRBV10-2,TRBJ1-1,-,CASKSGMNTEAFF
12,TRBV7-8,TRBJ2-7,many,CASGLSSYEQYF
19,TRBV28,TRBJ2-2,few,CASSLKSLGTGGRTGELFF
14,TRBV6-4,TRBJ1-6,-,CASRGQGVFSPLHF
13,TRBV10-3,TRBJ2-5,few,CAISDGGEETQYF
15,TRBV7-2,TRBJ2-3,many,CASSPTGLDTDTQYF
14,TRBV20-1,TRBJ1-2,-,CSARTVTTNYGYTF
15,TRBV6-2/TRBV6-3,TRBJ1-5,-,CASSLPNRANQPQHF
13,TRBV2,TRBJ1-1,-,CASKGSGSTEAFF
15,TRBV7-9,TRBJ2-7,few,CASSLAGSLPYEQYF
15,TRBV7-6,TRBJ2-3,few,CASSFSGSRTDTQYF
16,TRBV7-9,TRBJ2-2,few,CASTLEIGGASGELFF
15,TRBV3-1,TRBJ1-5,-,CASSRSGEVRQPQHF
15,TRBV7-9,TRBJ2-1,-,CASSTRGGGFYEQFF
13,TRBV20-1,TRBJ2-3,-,CSAGDKTTDTQYF
14,TRBV20-1,TRBJ2-3,-,CSASLAGGTDTQYF
17,TRBV5-1,TRBJ2-1,-,CASSSQGEVILYNEQFF
14,TRBV7-3,TRBJ2-2,once,CASSSTPGAGELFF